The next 32 T cell receptor beta chains were all read from a single sample in a study of blood T cells in healthy people across ages. Together with a sample-barcoded 5' primer, a J-beta primer mix was included in a second PCR lasting roughly 6 to 12 cycles. TCRdb used MiXCR to reprocess the 5' RACE reads, holding one entry per CDR3 protein. Of around 1,000,000 distinct CDR3 sequences listed, approximately 25% are singletons. The same sample was also used in a study of T cells of mothers and their children.

Material: blood. The receptors come from a girl aged 2 to 10 in good health.

The gene calls are TRBV25-1 and TRBJ1-2; the match to TRBD1 covers 10 bases. J lost 8 bases, V lost 7 bases, and 10 bases had no gene match. The germline V gene encodes CDR1 MGHDK and CDR2 SYGVNS. The CDR3 sequence is 14 residues long. The CDR3 nucleotides read TGTGCCAGCACTTTGACAGGGGGCGAAAAAGGCTACACCTTC. It is translated as CASTLTGGEKGYTF.

This clonotype was observed at least ten times. CDR3 nucleotides: TGTGCCAGCGGTGGGGAGGCCATCAACGAGCAGTACTTC. Protein product: CASGGEAINEQYF. The rearrangement joins TRBV2 to TRBJ2-7; a possible D gene is TRBD2 (6 bases). Germline V lookup: CDR1 SNHLY, CDR2 FYNNEI. Trimming left V 8 bases short and J 5 bases short, with 16 bases between. CDR3 length equals 13 residues.

This chain joins TRBV7-9 and TRBJ1-5, with D unresolved. V gave up 2 bases and J gave up 4 bases, with 6 bases separating them. The CDR3 is 13 residues long. Germline CDR1 SEHNR, CDR2 FQNEAQ (reference sequence). CDR3 bases: TGTGCCAGCAGCTTACAGCCAAATCAGCCCCAGCATTTT. Translation gives CASSLQPNQPQHF.

This clonotype was detected a few times. V gene TRBV12-5 combines with J gene TRBJ2-5; the match to TRBD1 covers 7 bases. The last part of the DNA fits TRBJ2-1 better; the J call may be wrong. CDR3 size: 16 residues. Germline CDR1 reads LGHNT; CDR2 reads FRNRAP. The CDR3 spells CASGLPSGGPYNEQFF. The DNA for the CDR3 is TGTGCTAGTGGCCTGCCCTCAGGGGGACCCTACAATGAGCAGTTCTTC.

The V and J genes are TRBV9 and TRBJ2-1; TRBD2 aligns across 11 bases. This CDR3 is built from 14 residues. Germline CDR1 is SGDLS and CDR2 is YYNGEE. The ends lost 4 bases at V and 8 bases at J; junction bases unmatched: 5. The CDR3 nucleotides read TGTGCCAGCAGCCGCGGGACTAGCGGACATGAGCAGTTCTTC. Translating gives CASSRGTSGHEQFF.

V and J are TRBV29-1 and TRBJ1-1, with 9 bases fitting TRBD1. In germline, CDR1 is SQVTM, CDR2 ANQGSEA. The CDR3 totals 13 residues. V trimming: 7 bases; J trimming: 4 bases; junction bases outside the gene matches: 7. The CDR3 reads CSAIQGAGTEAFF. The CDR3, as DNA: TGCAGCGCTATACAGGGGGCGGGCACTGAAGCTTTCTTT.

This clonotype was found a few times. V and J are TRBV18 and TRBJ2-1; 12 bases align to TRBD2. J was trimmed by 7 bases and V by 6 bases; bases with no gene match: 7. The CDR3 totals 15 residues. Germline CDR1 reads KGHSH; CDR2 reads LQKENI. Here the CDR3 DNA reads TGTGCCAGCTCCCCAGAGACTAGCGGGAGAAATGAGCAGTTCTTC. Amino acid sequence: CASSPETSGRNEQFF.

This clonotype was detected only once. The genes are TRBV12-3 or TRBV12-4 and TRBJ2-1; 10 bases are shared with TRBD2. The DNA end is a closer match to TRBJ2-5, so the J assignment may be wrong. This CDR3 region has 15 residues. The CDR3: CASSFTSGREETQYF. The CDR3, as DNA: TGTGCCAGCAGTTTTACGAGCGGGAGGGAAGAGACCCAGTACTTC.

The chain combines TRBV5-1 with TRBJ1-4, with D possibly TRBD1 on 6 matching bases. Looked up from germline, CDR1 is SGHRS and CDR2 is YFSETQ. The CDR3 extends over 17 amino acids. Between the trimmed V and J ends, which lost 0 bases and 8 bases, there was a span of 20 bases. CDR3 DNA: TGCGCCAGCAGCTTGGAAATAAGTAGGGGACACGGGGAAAAACTGTTTTTT. Translated: CASSLEISRGHGEKLFF.

CDR3 sequence (DNA): TGTGCCAGCAGTCAACTAGCGGGAGCCCTGGACGAGCAGTACTTC. This sequence encodes CASSQLAGALDEQYF. The J gene is TRBJ2-1, the V gene TRBV11-2, with 11 nucleotides matching TRBD2. The tail of the sequence fits TRBJ2-7 better, so the J call may be wrong. The CDR3 runs to 15 residues. Germline V gene data show CDR1 as SGHAT and CDR2 as FQNNGV.

The rearrangement joins TRBV6-6 to TRBJ1-4, with a weak D call TRBD1 (5 bases). Germline V gene data show CDR1 as MNHNY and CDR2 as SVGAGI (reference sequence). This CDR3 is built from 16 residues. V was clipped by 6 bases and J by 8 bases, with 22 bases between them. The CDR3 DNA is TGTGCCAGCAGCTCTACCGGGACCCATCTTGAGGAAAAACTGTTTTTT. As protein: CASSSTGTHLEEKLFF.

The CDR3 DNA reads as TGTGCCAGCATAGCCCACCACCCTAGCTCTGGGGCCAACGTCCTGACTTTC. Amino acids: CASIAHHPSSGANVLTF. The chain joins TRBV2 to TRBJ2-6; D gene ambiguous. CDR3 length: 17 residues. Per the germline V gene, CDR1 is SNHLY and CDR2 is FYNNEI. The germline V and J ends were trimmed by 7 bases and 0 bases, with 16 bases remaining between them.

The chain joins TRBV3-1 to TRBJ1-2; TRBD1 aligns across 8 bases. V lost 3 bases to trimming and J lost 3 bases; unmatched junction nucleotides: 6. The CDR3 is 15 residues long. CDR1 is LGHDT, CDR2 YNNKEL, per germline (reference sequence). Here the CDR3 DNA reads TGTGCCAGCAGCCATCTACAGGGGGGAGACTATGGCTACACCTTC. Protein product: CASSHLQGGDYGYTF.

CDR3 in DNA: TGCAGCGCTCAAGAAGGGAGCGGGTACACTGAAGCTTTCTTT. Encoded protein: CSAQEGSGYTEAFF. The gene calls are TRBV29-1 and TRBJ1-1, with D uncertain. CDR1 SQVTM and CDR2 ANQGSEA come from the germline V gene. Trimming left V 7 bases short and J 3 bases short, with 18 bases between. CDR3 length: 14 amino acids. The whole variable domain, remainder taken from reference TRBV29-1 and TRBJ1-1, is SAVISQKPSRDICQRGTSLTIQCQVDSQVTMMFWYRQQPGQSLTLIATANQGSEATYESGFVIDKFPISRPNLTFSTLTVSNMSPEDSSIYLCSAQEGSGYTEAFFGQGTRLTVV.

A few counts support this clonotype. J is TRBJ2-7 and V is TRBV7-9; perhaps TRBD1 as D (5 bases). This CDR3 has 16 residues. V shed 3 bases and J shed 0 bases, with 15 bases lying between them. Germline CDR1 is SEHNR and CDR2 is FQNEAQ (reference sequence). In DNA, the CDR3 is TGTGCCAGCAGCTTCCCGACAGAGAGTAGCTCCTACGAGCAGTACTTC. As protein: CASSFPTESSSYEQYF.

This clonotype was counted only a few times. The gene calls are TRBV27 and TRBJ1-6; maybe TRBD1 (6 bases). Germline V gives CDR1 MNHEY, CDR2 SMNVEV (reference sequence). CDR3 size: 13 residues. The V gene lost 10 bases and the J gene lost 7 bases, with 14 bases spanning the gap. CDR3: CATRQAPNSPLHF. CDR3 DNA sequence: TGTGCCACCCGACAGGCCCCCAATTCACCCCTCCACTTT.

In this sample, this clonotype turned up once. The CDR3 DNA follows: TGTGCCAGCAGCGAAAGGGGGGCCCAAGAGACCCAGTACTTC. Amino acid sequence: CASSERGAQETQYF. The chain employs TRBV7-2 and TRBJ2-5; D could derive from TRBD1 or TRBD2 (6 bases each). The V gene lost 5 bases and the J gene lost 1 base, with 11 bases spanning the gap. This CDR3 region has 14 residues. Germline lookup yields CDR1 SGHTA and CDR2 FQGNSA.

This chain joins TRBV21-1 and TRBJ2-5; the DNA was not compared with TRBD2, the D call given in the table. TRBV21-1 is a pseudogene. The CDR3 loop spans 14 amino acids. CDR3 bases: TGTGCCAGCAGAACGGAGGGGATGGGAGAGACCCAGTACTTC. Translation gives CASRTEGMGETQYF.

This clonotype has only a few counts. The CDR3 protein is CASLETEQETQYF. DNA of the CDR3: TGTGCCAGCCTCGAAACAGAACAAGAGACCCAGTACTTC. V usage is TRBV6-6 and J usage is TRBJ2-1; D is unclear. Gene TRBJ2-5 matches the end of the DNA better, so the J call may be wrong. CDR1 and CDR2 from the germline V gene are MNHNY and SVGAGI (reference sequence). This CDR3 has 13 amino acids.

The V gene is TRBV27, the J gene TRBJ2-5; 11 bases line up with TRBD2. CDR1 and CDR2 from the germline V gene are MNHEY and SMNVEV (reference sequence). Trimming took 6 bases from V and 7 from J; bases not matched to a gene: 10. This CDR3 has 15 residues. The CDR3 sequence: CASSQLAGAKGTQYF. In DNA, the CDR3 is TGTGCCAGCAGCCAACTAGCGGGAGCTAAGGGGACCCAGTACTTC.

This clonotype has a handful of counts. CDR3: CASSQSEDRIYGYTF. CDR3 coding DNA: TGTGCCAGCAGTCAGTCCGAAGACAGGATCTATGGCTACACCTTC. This chain uses TRBV28 with TRBJ1-2; D is perhaps TRBD1 (6 bases). The germline V gene encodes CDR1 MDHEN and CDR2 SYDVKM. Trimming cost V 5 bases and J 4 bases, with 17 bases left between them. The CDR3 spans 15 residues.

Details on this clonotype: One junction end does not reproduce the germline sequence, and a read error may be involved. The CDR3 sequence: CASSVEGLAGDRFF. The CDR3 coding sequence is TGTGCCAGCAGTGTAGAGGGACTAGCGGGAGACCGGTTCTTC. The genes are TRBV7-9 and TRBJ2-7; the match to TRBD2 covers 14 bases. The CDR3 sequence is 14 residues long. Germline assignment: CDR1 SEHNR and CDR2 FQNEAQ (reference sequence).

The CDR3 here is CSARPSGQGGYEQYF. The CDR3 nucleotides read TGCAGTGCTAGACCTTCGGGACAGGGTGGGTACGAGCAGTACTTC. This chain connects TRBV20-1 to TRBJ2-1; 9 bases align to TRBD1. The end of the DNA is better explained by TRBJ2-7, so the J call may be wrong. The CDR3 sequence is 15 residues long. Per the germline V gene, CDR1 is DFQATT and CDR2 is SNEGSKA (reference sequence).

The CDR3 sequence: CASSLFLGVRGAFF. CDR3 nucleotide sequence: TGTGCCAGCAGCTTGTTTCTTGGGGTGCGGGGGGCTTTCTTT. The genes are TRBV5-6 and TRBJ1-1; maybe TRBD1 (5 bases). V was shortened by 1 base and J by 11 bases, with 18 bases between the two germline ends. The CDR3 extends over 14 amino acids. The germline CDR1 and CDR2 sequences are SGHDT and YYEEEE.

The gene calls are TRBV20-1 and TRBJ2-5; D possibly corresponds to TRBD2 (8 bases). This CDR3 region has 15 residues. Per the germline V gene, CDR1 is DFQATT and CDR2 is SNEGSKA (reference sequence). V lost 4 bases and J lost 5, with 20 bases in between. The CDR3 spells CSAIRQGPGGETQYF. The CDR3 DNA is TGCAGTGCTATCCGACAGGGCCCGGGAGGGGAGACCCAGTACTTC.

This clonotype was counted between two and nine times. The chain combines TRBV28 with TRBJ2-1, with 10 bases aligning to TRBD1. The J call is uncertain, as TRBJ2-7 better fits the DNA end. CDR1 and CDR2 (germline): MDHEN, SYDVKM. The CDR3 is made up of 13 amino acids. DNA for the CDR3: TGTGCCAGCAGACCCGACAGGGGGCTCGAGCAGTACTTC. This encodes CASRPDRGLEQYF.

This clonotype came up many times. This chain joins TRBV7-2 and TRBJ2-7, with D unclear. The CDR3 has 13 amino acids. V was pared by 1 base and J by 3 bases, with 7 bases between. The germline V gene has CDR1 SGHTA and CDR2 FQGNSA. The CDR3 spells CASSLGPIYEQYF. The CDR3, as DNA: TGTGCCAGCAGCTTAGGACCTATCTACGAGCAGTACTTC.

DNA for the CDR3: TGTGCCAGCAGTGTAATGGGGCACGGTAGCTCCTACAATGAGCAGTTCTTC. It codes for CASSVMGHGSSYNEQFF. The chain combines TRBV25-1 with TRBJ2-1; maybe TRBD1 (5 bases). The CDR3 loop spans 17 amino acids. The V end lost 4 bases, the J end lost 0 bases, and 16 bases lay between the germline ends. Germline V gene lookup returns CDR1 MGHDK and CDR2 SYGVNS. Full variable domain (remainder filled in from reference TRBV25-1 and TRBJ2-1): EADIYQTPRYLVIGTGKKITLECSQTMGHDKMYWYQQDPGMELHLIHYSYGVNSTEKGDLSSESTVSRIRTEHFPLTLESARPSHTSQYLCASSVMGHGSSYNEQFFGPGTRLTVL.

This clonotype was seen a handful of times. The rearrangement links TRBV5-1 to TRBJ1-1; D not resolved. The CDR3 totals 14 residues. The germline V and J ends were trimmed by 2 bases and 2 bases, with 10 bases remaining between them. Germline V gene data show CDR1 as SGHRS and CDR2 as YFSETQ. The CDR3 DNA is TGCGCCAGCAGCTTCAGGAGATCCAACACTGAAGCTTTCTTT. It yields the protein CASSFRRSNTEAFF. Full variable domain (outside the CDR3, taken from reference TRBV5-1 and TRBJ1-1): KAGVTQTPRYLIKTRGQQVTLSCSPISGHRSVSWYQQTPGQGLQFLFEYFSETQRNKGNFPGRFSGRQFSNSRSEMNVSTLELGDSALYLCASSFRRSNTEAFFGQGTRLTVV.

This clonotype was found a few times. The chain couples TRBV5-1 to TRBJ2-1, with 9 positions matching TRBD2. The CDR3 extends over 16 amino acids. Trimming cost V 8 bases and J 12 bases; bases outside gene matches: 21. The germline CDR1 and CDR2 sequences are SGHRS and YFSETQ. DNA of the CDR3: TGCGCCAGTAGGGATCTAGGAGCGATCTCAGCGGGGGGGCAGTTCTTC. Its translation is CASRDLGAISAGGQFF.

This clonotype came up a few times. The chain couples TRBV25-1 to TRBJ1-1, with a weak D call TRBD1 (6 bases). Germline loops: CDR1 MGHDK, CDR2 SYGVNS. This CDR3 region has 13 residues. Between the trimmed V and J ends, which lost 6 bases and 11 bases, there was a span of 19 bases. The CDR3 here is CASSSGGAAWAFF. CDR3 nucleotides: TGTGCCAGCAGCTCCGGGGGGGCGGCTTGGGCTTTCTTT.

This clonotype has a handful of counts. This chain links TRBV7-8 with TRBJ2-3, with D uncertain. Trimming left V 2 bases short and J 2 bases short, with 5 bases between. This CDR3 has 13 residues. Germline loops: CDR1 SGHVS, CDR2 FQNEAQ. The CDR3 DNA is TGTGCCAGCAGCTTAATCCTCACAGATACGCAGTATTTT. Its protein is CASSLILTDTQYF.